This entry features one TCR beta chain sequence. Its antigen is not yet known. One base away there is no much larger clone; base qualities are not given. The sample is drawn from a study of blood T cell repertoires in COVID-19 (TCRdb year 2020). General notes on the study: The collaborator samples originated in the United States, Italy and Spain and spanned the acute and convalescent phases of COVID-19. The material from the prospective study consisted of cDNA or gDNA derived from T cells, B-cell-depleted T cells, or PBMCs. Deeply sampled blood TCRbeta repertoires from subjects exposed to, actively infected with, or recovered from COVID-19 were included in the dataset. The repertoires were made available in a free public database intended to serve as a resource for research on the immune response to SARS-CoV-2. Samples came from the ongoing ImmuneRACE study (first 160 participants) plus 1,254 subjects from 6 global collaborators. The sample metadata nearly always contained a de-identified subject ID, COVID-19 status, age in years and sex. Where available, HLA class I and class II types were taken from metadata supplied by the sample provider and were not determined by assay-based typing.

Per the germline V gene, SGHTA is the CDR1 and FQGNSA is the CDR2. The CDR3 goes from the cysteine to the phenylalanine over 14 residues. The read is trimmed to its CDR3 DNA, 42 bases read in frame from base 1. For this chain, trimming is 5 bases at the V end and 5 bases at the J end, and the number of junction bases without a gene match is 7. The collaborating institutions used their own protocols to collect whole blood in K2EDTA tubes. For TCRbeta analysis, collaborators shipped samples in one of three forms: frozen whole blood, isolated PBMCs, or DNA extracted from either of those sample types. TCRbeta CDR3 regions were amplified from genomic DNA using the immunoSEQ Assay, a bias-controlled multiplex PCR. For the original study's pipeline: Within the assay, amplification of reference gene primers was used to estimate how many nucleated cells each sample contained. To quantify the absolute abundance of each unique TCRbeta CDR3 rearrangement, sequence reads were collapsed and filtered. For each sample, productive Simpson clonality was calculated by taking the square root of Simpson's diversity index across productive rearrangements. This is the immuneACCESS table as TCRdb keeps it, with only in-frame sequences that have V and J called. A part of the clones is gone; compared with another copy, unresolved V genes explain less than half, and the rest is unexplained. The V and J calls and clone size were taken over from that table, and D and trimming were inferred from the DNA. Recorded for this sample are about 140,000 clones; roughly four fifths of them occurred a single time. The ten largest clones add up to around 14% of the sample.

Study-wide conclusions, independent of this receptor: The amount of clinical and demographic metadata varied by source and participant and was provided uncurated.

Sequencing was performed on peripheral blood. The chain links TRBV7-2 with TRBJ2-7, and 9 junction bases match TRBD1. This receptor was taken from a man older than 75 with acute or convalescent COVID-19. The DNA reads TGTGCCAGCAGCACCGGGACAGGGAACCACGAGCAGTACTTC. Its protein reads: CASSTGTGNHEQYF.